The 13 T cell receptor beta chains given below trace back to one sample, sequenced in a study of CD8 T cells in ankylosing spondylitis (dated by TCRdb to 2016 to 2017). Libraries came from 5' RACE. Sequenced on an Illumina HiSeq 2500. TCRdb reanalyzed the raw reads on its own, using fastp at Q25 for trimming and MiXCR for clone calling, and kept in-frame beta chains. Identical CDR3 protein sequences are pooled into one entry, listed with their most common genes and DNA. This sample has about 130,000 distinct CDR3 sequences in its table, and about 13% of those were observed once. The ten largest clones add up to roughly 3% of the sample. Sequenced input: blood, either unsorted or a sorted T cell fraction (not recorded which). Source of these receptors: a female donor with ankylosing spondylitis or in good health (not recorded which).

This clonotype occurred a few times. The chain combines TRBV30 with TRBJ2-3; D call uncertain. The length of the CDR3 is 14 residues. The V gene lost 1 base and the J gene lost 2 bases, with 10 bases spanning the gap. Germline V lookup: CDR1 GTSNPN, CDR2 SVGIG (reference sequence). CDR3 residues: CAWSAWQDTDTQYF. The CDR3, as DNA: TGTGCCTGGAGTGCATGGCAGGACACAGATACGCAGTATTTT. The full variable domain, its missing parts supplied by reference TRBV30 and TRBJ2-3, is SQTIHQWPATLVQPVGSPLSLECTVEGTSNPNLYWYRQAAGRGLQLLFYSVGIGQISSEVPQNLSASRPQDRQFILSSKKLLLSDSGFYLCAWSAWQDTDTQYFGPGTRLTVL.

There are many counts of this clonotype. The chain uses TRBV6-1 and TRBJ2-3; 14 bases map to TRBD2. V lost 6 bases, J lost 2 bases, and 10 bases stayed unmatched. This CDR3 comprises 18 residues. From germline, CDR1 is MNHNS and CDR2 SASEGT. The DNA of the CDR3 is TGTGCCAGCAGGCGCGGGACTAGCGGGAGAGCTTACACAGATACGCAGTATTTT. Amino acids: CASRRGTSGRAYTDTQYF.

The chain combines TRBV29-1 with TRBJ2-7; either TRBD1 or TRBD2 may fit D (5 bases each). CDR3 length equals 15 residues. Germline CDR1 SQVTM, CDR2 ANQGSEA. V lost 1 base, J lost 4 bases, and 17 bases lay in between. The CDR3 sequence is CSVEGNRDLGYEQYF. The CDR3 DNA reads TGCAGCGTTGAAGGTAACCGGGACCTCGGGTACGAGCAGTACTTC.

This clonotype occurred many times. The genes are TRBV20-1 and TRBJ2-2; D ambiguous. Germline loops: CDR1 DFQATT, CDR2 SNEGSKA (reference sequence). Trimming removed 4 bases at V and 1 base at J, with 10 bases between. The CDR3 loop spans 14 amino acids. Here the CDR3 DNA reads TGCAGTGCTAAAGAGATAGGGAACACCGGGGAGCTGTTTTTT. Translation gives CSAKEIGNTGELFF.

As concerns this clonotype: A much more abundant neighbour one base away suggests this may be a read error. V is TRBV6-1 and J is TRBJ1-6; tentatively, D is TRBD1 (5 bases). CDR3 size: 14 residues. The ends were cut back, 3 bases at V and 7 bases at J, with 10 bases in the middle. Germline V gives CDR1 MNHNS, CDR2 SASEGT. In DNA, the CDR3 is TGTGCCAGCAGTGAGGGGGAGCAAAATTCACCCCTCCACTTT. It codes for CASSEGEQNSPLHF.

J is TRBJ2-1 and V is TRBV18, with 9 bases identical to TRBD2. Germline V gives CDR1 KGHSH, CDR2 LQKENI. V gave up 2 bases and J gave up 0 bases; unmatched junction bases: 5. The CDR3 is made up of 17 amino acids. CDR3 sequence: CASSPKAGGLSYNEQFF. CDR3 in DNA: TGTGCCAGCTCACCAAAAGCGGGGGGCCTCTCCTACAATGAGCAGTTCTTC.

This clonotype was seen ten or more times. The J gene is TRBJ2-2, the V gene TRBV12-3 or TRBV12-4; D gene unclear. This CDR3 spans 14 amino acids. Trimming removed 6 bases from V and 1 base from J, with 9 bases in between. The CDR3 sequence is CASRGALNTGELFF. The CDR3, as DNA: TGTGCCAGCAGAGGAGCTCTGAACACCGGGGAGCTGTTTTTT.

This clonotype came up many times. The chain uses TRBV29-1 and TRBJ2-1; D is ambiguous. CDR3 length: 14 residues. The germline CDR1 and CDR2 sequences are SQVTM and ANQGSEA. V lost 4 bases and J 0 bases, leaving 10 bases between the germline ends. DNA for the CDR3: TGCAGCGTTGTGGTCTGGGACTCCTACAATGAGCAGTTCTTC. This codes for CSVVVWDSYNEQFF.

V usage is TRBV15 and J usage is TRBJ2-7; TRBD2 aligns across 7 bases. The germline V gene encodes CDR1 LNHNV and CDR2 YYDKDF (reference sequence). CDR3 length: 16 residues. The V and J ends lost 0 bases and 5 bases, in that order; junction bases with no gene match: 10. The CDR3 DNA reads TGTGCCACCAGCAGAGATTGGGGGGGGATAAGGGACGAGCAGTACTTC. This translates into CATSRDWGGIRDEQYF.

This clonotype occurred many times. This CDR3 reads CASSISSGSTDTQYF. The CDR3 DNA is TGCGCCAGCAGCATCTCTAGCGGGAGCACAGATACGCAGTATTTT. This rearrangement joins TRBV5-1 to TRBJ2-3, with 8 bases identical to TRBD2. Germline V gene sequence: CDR1 SGHRS, CDR2 YFSETQ. This CDR3 has 15 amino acids. The ends lost 4 bases at V and 0 bases at J; junction bases unmatched: 4.

The table lists this clonotype with many counts. The chain is built from TRBV27 and TRBJ2-7, with 8 bases aligning to TRBD1. Germline V gene sequence: CDR1 MNHEY, CDR2 SMNVEV (reference sequence). V gave up 5 bases and J gave up 1 base; unmatched junction bases: 1. The CDR3 is made up of 13 amino acids. Here the CDR3 reads CASSGQGSYEQYF. CDR3 DNA sequence: TGTGCCAGCAGTGGACAGGGATCCTACGAGCAGTACTTC.

The V and J genes are TRBV11-2 and TRBJ2-5; the D gene could be TRBD1 or TRBD2 (5 bases each). There are 17 residues in the CDR3. CDR1 is SGHAT and CDR2 is FQNNGV in the germline V gene. The V gene lost 1 base and the J gene lost 5 bases, with 20 bases spanning the gap. The chain's CDR3 is CASSLGFTRGLEETQYF. CDR3 nucleotide sequence: TGTGCCAGCAGCTTAGGATTCACGAGGGGCCTGGAGGAGACCCAGTACTTC.

This clonotype was seen at least ten times. J is TRBJ1-4 and V is TRBV29-1; D remains ambiguous. Trimming pared 5 bases from V and 8 bases from J, leaving 6 bases between. Germline V CDR1 and CDR2: SQVTM, ANQGSEA. The CDR3 runs to 10 residues. The CDR3 DNA follows: TGCAGCGTTCCCCCCGAAAAACTGTTTTTT. Translated, it gives CSVPPEKLFF.